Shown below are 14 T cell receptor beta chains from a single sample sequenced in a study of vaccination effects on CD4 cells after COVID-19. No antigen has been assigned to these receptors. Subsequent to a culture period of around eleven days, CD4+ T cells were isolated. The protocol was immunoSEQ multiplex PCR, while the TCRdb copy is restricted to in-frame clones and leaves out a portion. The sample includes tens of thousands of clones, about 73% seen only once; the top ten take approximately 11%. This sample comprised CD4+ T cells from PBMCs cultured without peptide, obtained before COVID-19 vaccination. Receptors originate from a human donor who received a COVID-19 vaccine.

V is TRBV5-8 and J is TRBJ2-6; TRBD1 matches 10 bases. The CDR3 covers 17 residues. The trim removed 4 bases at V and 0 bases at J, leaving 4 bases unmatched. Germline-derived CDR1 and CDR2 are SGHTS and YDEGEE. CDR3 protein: CASSRDRGPSGANVLTF. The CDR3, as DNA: TGTGCCAGCAGCCGCGACAGGGGGCCCTCTGGGGCCAACGTCCTGACTTTC.

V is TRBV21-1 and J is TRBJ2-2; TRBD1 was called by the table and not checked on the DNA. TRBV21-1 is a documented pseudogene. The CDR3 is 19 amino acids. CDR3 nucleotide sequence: TGTGCCAGCAGCAAACCACGGGACACCCTCCCGGCGGACACCGGGGAGCTGTTTTTT. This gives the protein CASSKPRDTLPADTGELFF.

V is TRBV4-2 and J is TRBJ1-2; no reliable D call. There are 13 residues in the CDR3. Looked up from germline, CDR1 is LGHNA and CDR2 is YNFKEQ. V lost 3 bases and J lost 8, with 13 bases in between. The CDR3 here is CASSHSERGGYTF. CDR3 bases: TGTGCCAGCAGCCACAGTGAACGAGGCGGCTACACCTTC.

The chain's CDR3 is CASSQDGSGNTGELFF. The DNA for the CDR3 is TGCGCCAGCAGCCAAGATGGATCGGGGAACACCGGGGAGCTGTTTTTT. This rearrangement joins TRBV4-1 to TRBJ2-2; no firm D call. CDR1 is MGHRA, CDR2 YSYEKL, per germline. The CDR3 is 16 residues long. The V and J ends lost 0 bases and 1 base respectively, with 9 bases between them.

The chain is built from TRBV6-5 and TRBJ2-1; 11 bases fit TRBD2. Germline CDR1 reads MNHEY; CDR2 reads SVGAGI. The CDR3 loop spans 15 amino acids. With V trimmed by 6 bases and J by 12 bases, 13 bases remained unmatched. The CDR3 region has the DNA TGTGCCAGCAGACCACTAGCGGGGGCCTCTGTGGGGCAGTTCTTC. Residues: CASRPLAGASVGQFF.

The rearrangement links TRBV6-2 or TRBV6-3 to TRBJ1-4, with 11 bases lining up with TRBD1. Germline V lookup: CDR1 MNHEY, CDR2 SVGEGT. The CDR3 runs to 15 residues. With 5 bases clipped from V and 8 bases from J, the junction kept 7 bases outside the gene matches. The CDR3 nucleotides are TGTGCCAGCAGTCTCAGGGGACAGGGGGGCGAAAAACTGTTTTTT. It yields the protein CASSLRGQGGEKLFF.

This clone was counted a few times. The CDR3 DNA follows: TGTGCCACCAGCAGACAAATCATGGCCCAGCCCCAGCATTTT. Residues: CATSRQIMAQPQHF. The chain joins TRBV15 to TRBJ1-5; D not certain. This CDR3 comprises 14 residues. CDR1 is LNHNV and CDR2 is YYDKDF in the germline V gene (reference sequence). The V gene lost 2 bases and the J gene lost 7 bases, with 12 bases spanning the gap. The entire variable domain, with the rest obtained from reference TRBV15 and TRBJ1-5, is as follows: DAMVIQNPRYQVTQFGKPVTLSCSQTLNHNVMYWYQQKSSQAPKLLFHYYDKDFNNEADTPDNFQSRRPNTSFCFLDIRSPGLGDTAMYLCATSRQIMAQPQHFGDGTRLSIL.

This chain's CDR3 is CASSLYRTHLGSPLHF. The CDR3 DNA follows: TGTGCCAGCAGTTTATACCGCACCCACCTCGGTTCACCCCTCCACTTT. This sequence joins TRBV28 and TRBJ1-6, with unresolved D. V lost 1 base, J lost 9 bases, and 16 bases lay in between. The CDR3 covers 16 residues. Per the germline V gene, CDR1 is MDHEN and CDR2 is SYDVKM.

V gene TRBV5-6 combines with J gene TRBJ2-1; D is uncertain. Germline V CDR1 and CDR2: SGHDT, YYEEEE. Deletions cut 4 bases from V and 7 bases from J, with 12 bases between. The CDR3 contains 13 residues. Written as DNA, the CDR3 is TGTGCCAGCAGCCGTTCCTTGGGGAATGAGCAGTTCTTC. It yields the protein CASSRSLGNEQFF.

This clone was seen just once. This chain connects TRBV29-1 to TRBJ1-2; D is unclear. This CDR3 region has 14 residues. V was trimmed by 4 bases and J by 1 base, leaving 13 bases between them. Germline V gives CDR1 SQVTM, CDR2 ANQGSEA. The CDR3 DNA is TGCAGCGTTGCCCCTAAACAGAGTAACTATGGCTACACCTTC. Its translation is CSVAPKQSNYGYTF.

The CDR3 loop is CASSPSRERNTEAFF. DNA of the CDR3: TGTGCCAGCTCACCATCGAGGGAGCGGAACACTGAAGCTTTCTTT. This sequence joins TRBV18 and TRBJ1-1, with D hard to call. The germline V gene encodes CDR1 KGHSH and CDR2 LQKENI. There are 15 residues in the CDR3. V lost 2 bases, J lost 1 base, and 11 bases lay in between.

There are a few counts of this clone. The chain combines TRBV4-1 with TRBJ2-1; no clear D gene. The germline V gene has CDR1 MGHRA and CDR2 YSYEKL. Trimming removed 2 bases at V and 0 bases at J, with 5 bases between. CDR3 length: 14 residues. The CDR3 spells CASSQISSYNEQFF. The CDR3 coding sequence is TGCGCCAGCAGCCAAATCTCCTCCTACAATGAGCAGTTCTTC.

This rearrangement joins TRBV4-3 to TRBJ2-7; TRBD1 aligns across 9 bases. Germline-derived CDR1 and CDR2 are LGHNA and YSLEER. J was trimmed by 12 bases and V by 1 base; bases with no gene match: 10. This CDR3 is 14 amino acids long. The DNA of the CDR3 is TGCGCCAGCAGCCAAGTAGCCGGGACAGGGTTTCGGTACTTC. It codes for CASSQVAGTGFRYF.

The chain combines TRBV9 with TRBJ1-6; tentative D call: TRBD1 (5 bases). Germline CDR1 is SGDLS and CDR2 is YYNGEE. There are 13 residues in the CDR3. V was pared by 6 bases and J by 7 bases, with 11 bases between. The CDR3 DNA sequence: TGTGCCAGCACGGGGGATACCAATTCACCCCTCCACTTT. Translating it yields CASTGDTNSPLHF.